This T cell receptor (beta chain) derives from a study of blood T cell repertoires in COVID-19. Background on the study: The United States, Italy and Spain provided the acute and convalescent COVID-19 samples.

V dropped 2 bases and J dropped 4 bases, with 17 bases sitting between them. From germline, CDR1 is WSHSY and CDR2 SAAADI. The CDR3 has 16 residues. Original processing notes: From reference gene primer amplification, estimates of nucleated cell counts were derived. Produced via immunoSEQ multiplex PCR; TCRdb's table is partial and in-frame only. The V and J calls and the clone size are those of that table, but D and trimming were determined from the DNA. There are 170,000 or so clones in the sample; roughly 84% occur only once, and 13% to 15% lies in the top ten. The rearrangement joins TRBV10-2 to TRBJ1-2; D gene unclear. This TCR was sampled from a man between 18 and 35 years old with active or convalescent COVID-19. Sequenced: peripheral blood. The CDR3 loop reads CASSEVARRGFYGYTF. The CDR3 DNA reads as TGCGCCAGCAGTGAGGTAGCGCGGAGAGGGTTCTATGGCTACACCTTC.